The 29 T cell receptor beta chains presented below share a single source sample, sequenced in a study of identical twins. TCRdb called the 5' RACE reads again in MiXCR, with one record for every CDR3 protein. The sample has roughly 1.6 million distinct CDR3 sequences; 32% are singletons. Input material: cord blood. These TCRs come from a newborn girl in good health.

V and J are TRBV7-6 and TRBJ1-6; perhaps TRBD1 as D (5 bases). Germline assignment: CDR1 SGHVS and CDR2 FNYEAQ. V lost 5 bases, J lost 3 bases, and 17 bases lay in between. The CDR3 runs to 17 residues. Here the CDR3 reads CASSPRVGALYNSPLHF. The CDR3 bases are TGTGCCAGCAGCCCCCGCGTAGGGGCCCTCTATAATTCACCCCTCCACTTT.

The rearrangement uses TRBV20-1 and TRBJ2-7; D ambiguous. Trimming stripped 2 bases from V and 3 bases from J, with 14 bases between. Germline CDR1 DFQATT, CDR2 SNEGSKA (reference sequence). This CDR3 has 14 residues. CDR3 residues: CSARILGRSYEQYF. The CDR3 DNA follows: TGCAGTGCTAGAATATTAGGTAGAAGCTACGAGCAGTACTTC.

In its sample, this clonotype was seen a few times. The V call is TRBV20-1, the J call TRBJ1-2; no reliable D call. The germline V gene has CDR1 DFQATT and CDR2 SNEGSKA (reference sequence). V lost 1 base to trimming and J lost 4 bases, with 13 bases between them. The CDR3 runs 14 residues. The CDR3: CSARGVTRGYGYTF. As DNA, the CDR3 is TGCAGTGCTAGAGGCGTCACCCGCGGCTATGGCTACACCTTC.

V is TRBV4-2 and J is TRBJ2-3, with a tentative D call TRBD1 (6 bases). From germline, CDR1 is LGHNA and CDR2 YNFKEQ. V shed 4 bases and J shed 12 bases, with 14 bases lying between them. The CDR3 has 12 residues. CDR3 amino acids: CASSPRGTHQYF. The CDR3 region has the DNA TGTGCCAGCAGCCCAAGGGGGACCCACCAGTATTTT.

The V call is TRBV20-1, the J call TRBJ2-2, with D possibly being TRBD2 (6 bases). Germline V gene data show CDR1 as DFQATT and CDR2 as SNEGSKA (reference sequence). This CDR3 has 15 residues. The V and J ends lost 0 bases and 4 bases respectively, with 12 bases between them. CDR3 loop: CSARELLAGTGELFF. For the CDR3, the DNA is TGCAGTGCTAGAGAATTACTAGCAGGCACCGGGGAGCTGTTTTTT.

This clonotype was observed a few times. The chain uses TRBV20-1 and TRBJ2-7; TRBD2 matches at 11 bases. The trim removed 3 bases at V and 4 bases at J, leaving 5 bases unmatched. The CDR3 is made up of 14 amino acids. Germline CDR1 reads DFQATT; CDR2 reads SNEGSKA (reference sequence). The CDR3 bases are TGCAGTGCTAGCGCGGGACTAGCGGATTACGAGCAGTACTTC. It specifies CSASAGLADYEQYF.

This clonotype was detected ten times or more. The chain combines TRBV6-5 with TRBJ2-1, with D tentatively TRBD1 (5 bases). The CDR3 spans 16 residues. The germline gives CDR1 MNHEY, CDR2 SVGAGI. Trimming removed 0 bases from V and 0 bases from J, with 9 bases in between. The CDR3 nucleotides read TGTGCCAGCAGTTACTCGACAGTGAGCTCCTACAATGAGCAGTTCTTC. This encodes CASSYSTVSSYNEQFF.

V usage is TRBV20-1 and J usage is TRBJ2-4; D is uncertain. This CDR3 is 13 amino acids long. Between the trimmed V and J ends, which lost 2 bases and 3 bases, there was a span of 8 bases. Germline CDR1 and CDR2: DFQATT and SNEGSKA (reference sequence). CDR3 sequence reads: CSARLWGKNIQYF. The CDR3 nucleotides read TGCAGTGCTAGACTATGGGGCAAAAACATTCAGTACTTC.

The table lists this clonotype with many counts. The chain is built from TRBV25-1 and TRBJ2-4, with D tentatively TRBD2 (5 bases). CDR3 size: 17 residues. CDR1 is MGHDK and CDR2 is SYGVNS in the germline V gene. Trimming stripped 1 base from V and 0 bases from J, with 13 bases between. CDR3 DNA: TGTGCCAGCAGTGAATCCCCCGGACTGGGAGCCAAAAACATTCAGTACTTC. This sequence encodes CASSESPGLGAKNIQYF.

The rearrangement uses TRBV29-1 and TRBJ2-1; D is perhaps TRBD1 or TRBD2 (7 bases each). The CDR3 has 17 amino acids. V lost 5 bases to trimming and J lost 2 bases, with 22 bases between them. Germline V gene lookup returns CDR1 SQVTM and CDR2 ANQGSEA. The CDR3 DNA reads as TGCAGCGTTTGGACAGGACTAGGATCTAGCCCCTACAATGAGCAGTTCTTC. It encodes CSVWTGLGSSPYNEQFF.

This clonotype was picked up a small number of times. V usage is TRBV29-1 and J usage is TRBJ2-7, with a weak D call TRBD2 (5 bases). Trimming took 5 bases from V and 3 from J, leaving 17 bases between them. The CDR3 runs to 14 residues. Germline CDR1 SQVTM, CDR2 ANQGSEA. The CDR3 DNA follows: TGCAGCGTTTTCGGGCTAGCAGAAGGCTACGAGCAGTACTTC. Encoded protein: CSVFGLAEGYEQYF.

The rearrangement joins TRBV27 to TRBJ2-5; 7 nucleotides agree with TRBD1. The J call may be in error: the DNA end matches TRBJ2-7 better. Germline V gene lookup returns CDR1 MNHEY and CDR2 SMNVEV (reference sequence). The CDR3 runs to 14 residues. The CDR3 reads CASSATGSRYEQYF. As DNA, the CDR3 is TGTGCCAGCAGTGCGACAGGGAGCCGATACGAGCAGTACTTC.

The V and J genes are TRBV5-1 and TRBJ2-7, with D unclear. V was trimmed by 7 bases and J by 1 base, leaving 12 bases between them. Germline V gene lookup returns CDR1 SGHRS and CDR2 YFSETQ. The CDR3 consists of 13 residues. Written as DNA, the CDR3 is TGCGCCAGCTCCATGAGCCAGTCCTACGAGCAGTACTTC. The encoded protein is CASSMSQSYEQYF.

On this clonotype: A junction end diverges from the germline sequence, so it may reflect a read error. This chain joins TRBV10-3 and TRBJ2-5, with TRBD2 as a possible D gene (5 bases). CDR1 is ENHRY and CDR2 is SYGVKD in the germline V gene. This CDR3 spans 17 amino acids. CDR3 bases: TGTGCCGTCAGTGAGGGAAGGAGCGCCAGACGGCAAGAGACCCAGTACTTC. It specifies CAVSEGRSARRQETQYF.

The chain employs TRBV4-2 and TRBJ2-1; 12 bases agree with TRBD2. The germline V gene encodes CDR1 LGHNA and CDR2 YNFKEQ. The ends lost 2 bases at V and 5 bases at J; junction bases unmatched: 4. The CDR3 runs to 16 residues. The chain's CDR3 is CASSQRLAGVDNEQFF. The CDR3 nucleotides read TGTGCCAGCAGCCAACGACTAGCGGGAGTTGACAATGAGCAGTTCTTC.

This clonotype showed up just a few times. The chain combines TRBV20-1 with TRBJ1-5; D is uncertain. The CDR3 runs 14 residues. Germline V gene lookup returns CDR1 DFQATT and CDR2 SNEGSKA (reference sequence). The V gene lost 6 bases and the J gene lost 1 base, with 13 bases spanning the gap. The CDR3 here is CSARSPGSNQPQHF. CDR3 nucleotide sequence: TGCAGTGCCAGGTCCCCCGGGAGCAATCAGCCCCAGCATTTT.

The chain links TRBV2 to TRBJ2-3, with D possibly being TRBD1 or TRBD2 (5 bases each). The CDR3 has 14 amino acids. Germline CDR1 reads SNHLY; CDR2 reads FYNNEI. Trimming cost V 3 bases and J 4 bases, with 11 bases left between them. The DNA for the CDR3 is TGTGCCAGCAGTGAGGGGACGTGGGCAGATACGCAGTATTTT. It translates to CASSEGTWADTQYF.

The genes are TRBV20-1 and TRBJ2-5; 7 bases are a match to TRBD1. The V gene end was trimmed by 3 bases and the J gene end by 8 bases; junction bases not matched to a gene: 6. Germline V gene sequence: CDR1 DFQATT, CDR2 SNEGSKA (reference sequence). This CDR3 region has 12 residues. DNA for the CDR3: TGCAGTGCTAGGGACAGGAGCCGTACCCAGTACTTC. Translated, it gives CSARDRSRTQYF.

The chain uses TRBV11-1 and TRBJ2-1; D gene unclear. V was clipped by 5 bases and J by 8 bases, with 16 bases between them. The CDR3 sequence is 14 residues long. Germline assignment: CDR1 SGHAT and CDR2 FQDESV (reference sequence). Here the CDR3 reads CASSARPPGDEQFF. In DNA form, the CDR3 reads TGTGCCAGCAGCGCCCGACCCCCAGGTGATGAGCAGTTCTTC.

Of note for this clonotype: Compared with germline, one end of the junction differs, possibly owing to a read error. CDR3 sequence (DNA): TGTGTCAGCAGTTTATCCTATCGACATAATGAGCAGTTCTTC. Encoded protein: CVSSLSYRHNEQFF. The chain links TRBV27 to TRBJ2-1; D gene uncertain. Germline CDR1 is MNHEY and CDR2 is SMNVEV (reference sequence). The CDR3 has 14 residues.

The chain employs TRBV24-1 and TRBJ1-2, with D perhaps matching TRBD1 (6 bases). The V gene's germline CDR1 is KGHDR and CDR2 SFDVKD. V was clipped by 4 bases and J by 7 bases, with 6 bases between them. The CDR3 covers 11 residues. CDR3 amino acids: CATSEDSGYTF. DNA of the CDR3: TGTGCCACCAGTGAGGACAGTGGCTACACCTTC.

This clonotype was seen only a few times. The V gene is TRBV20-1, the J gene TRBJ2-7; the D call may be TRBD1 or TRBD2 (5 bases each). CDR1 DFQATT and CDR2 SNEGSKA come from the germline V gene (reference sequence). This CDR3 has 13 amino acids. Trimming took off 6 bases at V and 0 bases at J, with 12 bases between the two ends. The CDR3, as DNA: TGCAGTGCAGGGGAGCCCCCCTCCTACGAGCAGTACTTC. Translation gives CSAGEPPSYEQYF.

This rearrangement joins TRBV27 to TRBJ2-1; 11 bases align to TRBD2. The CDR3 has 16 residues. V shed 2 bases, J shed 7 bases, and the junction held 7 bases outside the gene matches. Germline-derived CDR1 and CDR2 are MNHEY and SMNVEV (reference sequence). The CDR3 spells CASSLPLAGERNEQFF. DNA of the CDR3: TGTGCCAGCAGTTTACCACTAGCGGGAGAACGGAATGAGCAGTTCTTC.

This clonotype was seen ten or more times. The chain is built from TRBV9 and TRBJ1-2; D is ambiguous. The ends were cut back, 0 bases at V and 1 base at J, with 10 bases in the middle. Germline CDR1 is SGDLS and CDR2 is YYNGEE. There are 15 residues in the CDR3. The CDR3 sequence is CASSVVGRHNYGYTF. CDR3 bases: TGTGCCAGCAGCGTAGTCGGGCGCCATAACTATGGCTACACCTTC.

This clonotype was counted between two and nine times. The chain couples TRBV19 to TRBJ2-5; 10 nucleotides match TRBD2. Germline values: CDR1 LNHDA, CDR2 SQIVND (reference sequence). The CDR3 sequence is 15 residues long. The ends lost 6 bases at V and 5 bases at J; junction bases unmatched: 9. CDR3 protein: CASSLAGALRETQYF. CDR3 DNA: TGTGCCAGTAGCCTAGCGGGAGCCTTAAGGGAGACCCAGTACTTC.

This clonotype came up a few times. V and J are TRBV20-1 and TRBJ2-1; no reliable D call. The CDR3 sequence is 15 residues long. Per the germline V gene, CDR1 is DFQATT and CDR2 is SNEGSKA (reference sequence). V was shortened by 1 base and J by 0 bases, with 10 bases between the two germline ends. The CDR3 reads CSARGSWSSYNEQFF. DNA of the CDR3: TGCAGTGCTAGAGGCTCCTGGAGCTCCTACAATGAGCAGTTCTTC.

This clonotype was seen a handful of times. The chain carries TRBV4-2 and TRBJ2-5; the D is unclear. This CDR3 has 15 amino acids. V was clipped by 0 bases and J by 6 bases, with 14 bases between them. Per germline, CDR1 LGHNA and CDR2 YNFKEQ. The CDR3 nucleotides are TGTGCCAGCAGCCAAGACGAGCGCGTCCGACAGACCCAGTACTTC. As protein: CASSQDERVRQTQYF.

Regarding this clonotype: The junction differs from germline at one of its ends, possibly a read error. The rearrangement links TRBV20-1 to TRBJ2-3; D gene ambiguous. The CDR3 totals 11 residues. From germline, CDR1 is DFQATT and CDR2 SNEGSKA (reference sequence). CDR3 amino acids: CGAARTDTQYF. CDR3 DNA sequence: TGCGGTGCTGCCCGGACGGATACGCAGTATTTT.

This clonotype was detected only a few times. V and J are TRBV25-1 and TRBJ2-5; TRBD1 aligns across 8 bases. The CDR3 spans 16 residues. Germline V gene lookup returns CDR1 MGHDK and CDR2 SYGVNS. V was clipped by 4 bases and J by 11 bases; unmatched bases: 18. The CDR3 here is CASSGIYGTGTLGQYF. The CDR3 DNA reads as TGTGCCAGCAGTGGTATATACGGGACAGGTACCTTGGGGCAGTACTTC.